The 26 T cell receptor beta chains listed next were all sequenced from one sample in a study of T cell responses to AZD1222 COVID-19 vaccine. Using immunoSEQ multiplex PCR, the repertoire was profiled, and TCRdb retains in-frame clones only, with some absent. The sample has 150,000 to 200,000 clones, around 94% seen once. The material sequenced was peripheral blood, taken 28 days after the second AZD1222 dose. Receptor source: an adult who received the AZD1222 COVID-19 vaccine.

The chain is built from TRBV5-6 and TRBJ2-3; 14 nucleotides align to TRBD2. The CDR3 has 16 residues. Germline CDR1 is SGHDT and CDR2 is YYEEEE. V gave up 4 bases and J gave up 5 bases; unmatched junction bases: 6. Here the CDR3 reads CASSMTSGRALDTQYF. DNA of the CDR3: TGTGCCAGCAGCATGACTAGCGGGAGGGCCTTAGATACGCAGTATTTT.

The chain recombines TRBV30 with TRBJ1-4, with D possibly TRBD1 on 6 matching bases. The V gene lost 8 bases and the J gene lost 5 bases, with 9 bases spanning the gap. The germline CDR1 and CDR2 sequences are GTSNPN and SVGIG (reference sequence). The CDR3 sequence is 11 residues long. Written as DNA, the CDR3 is TGTGCCAAGGGGGTAAATGAAAAACTGTTTTTT. This sequence encodes CAKGVNEKLFF.

This chain connects TRBV9 to TRBJ1-2; 7 bases are a match to TRBD1. V was pared by 2 bases and J by 4 bases, with 5 bases of the junction left unmatched. This CDR3 has 14 amino acids. From germline, CDR1 is SGDLS and CDR2 YYNGEE. The CDR3 protein is CASSVGQWGYGYTF. The CDR3 bases are TGTGCCAGCAGCGTGGGACAGTGGGGCTATGGCTACACCTTC.

The rearrangement joins TRBV28 to TRBJ2-2; weak D call: TRBD2 (8 bases). V was pared by 7 bases and J by 4 bases, with 34 bases between. CDR3 length: 21 amino acids. The germline V gene encodes CDR1 MDHEN and CDR2 SYDVKM. The chain's CDR3 is CASIPTRGQWEAGVGTGELFF. DNA of the CDR3: TGTGCCAGCATCCCTACCCGGGGACAGTGGGAAGCGGGAGTTGGCACCGGGGAGCTGTTTTTT.

This rearrangement joins TRBV4-2 to TRBJ2-3, with a possible D match to TRBD2 (6 bases). The V gene's germline CDR1 is LGHNA and CDR2 YNFKEQ. V was trimmed by 6 bases and J by 0 bases, leaving 7 bases between them. The CDR3 runs to 13 residues. DNA for the CDR3: TGTGCCAGCAGTGGGACTAGCACAGATACGCAGTATTTT. Translating gives CASSGTSTDTQYF.

The chain couples TRBV7-6 to TRBJ2-5, with D tentatively TRBD2 (5 bases). This CDR3 has 13 residues. The V gene's germline CDR1 is SGHVS and CDR2 FNYEAQ. V was cut by 5 bases and J by 4 bases, with 11 bases left in between. CDR3 protein: CASSLDGGETQYF. CDR3 nucleotides: TGTGCCAGCAGCCTAGACGGAGGAGAGACCCAGTACTTC.

The chain couples TRBV7-9 to TRBJ2-1, with 11 positions matching TRBD2. This CDR3 contains 16 residues. V lost 5 bases to trimming and J lost 10 bases; unmatched junction nucleotides: 13. The V gene's germline CDR1 is SEHNR and CDR2 FQNEAQ (reference sequence). As DNA, the CDR3 is TGTGCCAGCAGCCCTATAGCGGGAGGGCTGTCGAAAGAGCAGTTCTTC. Amino acids: CASSPIAGGLSKEQFF.

The chain uses TRBV3-1 (or the pseudogene TRBV3-2) and TRBJ1-2; D uncertain. The CDR3 has 14 residues. Germline V lookup: CDR1 LGHDT, CDR2 YNNKEL (reference sequence). Between the trimmed V and J ends, which lost 0 bases and 1 base, there was a span of 6 bases. This CDR3 reads CASSQDLSNYGYTF. Here the CDR3 DNA reads TGTGCCAGCAGCCAAGATTTGAGTAACTATGGCTACACCTTC.

CDR3 nucleotides: TGCGCCAGCAGCCCGCTTCTGGGAAACACCATATATTTT. Residues: CASSPLLGNTIYF. The chain combines TRBV5-1 with TRBJ1-3; D unclear. Trimming pared 4 bases from V and 4 bases from J, leaving 9 bases between. There are 13 residues in the CDR3. Germline V CDR1 and CDR2: SGHRS, YFSETQ. The full variable domain, with the rest looked up from reference TRBV5-1 and TRBJ1-3, is KAGVTQTPRYLIKTRGQQVTLSCSPISGHRSVSWYQQTPGQGLQFLFEYFSETQRNKGNFPGRFSGRQFSNSRSEMNVSTLELGDSALYLCASSPLLGNTIYFGEGSWLTVV.

This chain connects TRBV7-2 to TRBJ1-2; D might be TRBD1 (6 bases). The germline V and J ends were trimmed by 6 bases and 5 bases, with 13 bases remaining between them. CDR1 and CDR2 (germline): SGHTA, FQGNSA. This CDR3 is built from 13 residues. The CDR3 region has the DNA TGTGCCAGCAGTAACCAGGGGTTTTATGGCTACACCTTC. It translates to CASSNQGFYGYTF. The complete variable domain, with remaining parts taken from reference TRBV7-2 and TRBJ1-2, reads GAGVSQSPSNKVTEKGKDVELRCDPISGHTALYWYRQSLGQGLEFLIYFQGNSAPDKSGLPSDRFSAERTGGSVSTLTIQRTQQEDSAVYLCASSNQGFYGYTFGSGTRLTVV.

J is TRBJ2-3 and V is TRBV12-3 or TRBV12-4; perhaps TRBD2 as D (5 bases). The CDR3 runs 11 residues. Trimming pared 8 bases from V and 6 bases from J, leaving 9 bases between. The CDR3 region is CASASGDTQYF. As DNA, the CDR3 is TGTGCCAGCGCGTCGGGGGATACGCAGTATTTT.

For this clone: Other DNA sequences in the same sample also yield this CDR3. This chain links TRBV12-3 or TRBV12-4 with TRBJ1-2; 8 nucleotides agree with TRBD1. The J segment lost 3 bases and the V segment lost 3 bases, leaving 0 bases of the junction unmatched. There are 13 residues in the CDR3. CDR3 protein: CASSLTGDYGYTF. The CDR3 bases are TGTGCCAGCAGTTTGACAGGGGACTATGGCTACACCTTC.

This chain joins TRBV15 and TRBJ1-1; 9 bases are shared with TRBD1. The CDR3 extends over 15 amino acids. Germline loops: CDR1 LNHNV, CDR2 YYDKDF (reference sequence). J lost 5 bases, V lost 3 bases, and 7 bases had no gene match. The chain's CDR3 is CATSRGGQGGTEAFF. The DNA for the CDR3 is TGTGCCACCAGCAGGGGGGGACAGGGCGGTACTGAAGCTTTCTTT. The whole variable domain, remainder taken from reference TRBV15 and TRBJ1-1, is DAMVIQNPRYQVTQFGKPVTLSCSQTLNHNVMYWYQQKSSQAPKLLFHYYDKDFNNEADTPDNFQSRRPNTSFCFLDIRSPGLGDTAMYLCATSRGGQGGTEAFFGQGTRLTVV.

The V and J genes are TRBV3-1 (or the pseudogene TRBV3-2) and TRBJ2-1; D is uncertain. Between the trimmed V and J ends, which lost 8 bases and 7 bases, there was a span of 12 bases. The CDR3 totals 12 residues. Germline CDR1 reads LGHDT; CDR2 reads YNNKEL (reference sequence). CDR3 sequence: CASGPSRNEQFF. For the CDR3, the DNA is TGTGCCAGCGGCCCGTCTAGGAATGAGCAGTTCTTC.

This chain links TRBV18 with TRBJ1-1; 8 bases align to TRBD1. Germline values: CDR1 KGHSH, CDR2 LQKENI. J gave up 0 bases and V 3 bases, and 12 bases lay outside the gene matches. This CDR3 is 18 amino acids long. CDR3 DNA sequence: TGTGCCAGCTCACCTCTCGAGCAGGGGGCGGGAATGAACACTGAAGCTTTCTTT. This encodes CASSPLEQGAGMNTEAFF.

The chain couples TRBV5-6 to TRBJ1-6; the match to TRBD1 covers 7 bases. The CDR3 runs 16 residues. V trimming: 0 bases; J trimming: 2 bases; junction bases outside the gene matches: 2. Per germline, CDR1 SGHDT and CDR2 YYEEEE. CDR3: CASSLGQGTYNSPLHF. As DNA, the CDR3 is TGTGCCAGCAGCTTGGGACAGGGCACCTATAATTCACCCCTCCACTTT.

CDR3 sequence: CASSLGLAVSYEQYF. The CDR3 DNA follows: TGTGCCAGCAGCTTGGGACTAGCGGTCTCCTACGAGCAGTACTTC. This chain connects TRBV5-4 to TRBJ2-7, with 9 bases aligning to TRBD2. Germline assignment: CDR1 SGHNT and CDR2 YYREEE (reference sequence). V trimming: 0 bases; J trimming: 0 bases; junction bases outside the gene matches: 1. The CDR3 covers 15 residues.

The genes are TRBV6-1 and TRBJ2-5, with 9 bases that match TRBD2. CDR3 length: 17 amino acids. Germline CDR1 is MNHNS and CDR2 is SASEGT. V lost 2 bases, J lost 3 bases, and 10 bases stayed unmatched. The CDR3 reads CASSESPTSGLKETQYF. The CDR3 nucleotides are TGTGCCAGCAGTGAATCGCCCACTAGCGGGCTAAAAGAGACCCAGTACTTC.

The chain joins TRBV7-9 to TRBJ1-2; D gene uncertain. The CDR3 is 12 residues long. Between the trimmed V and J ends, which lost 5 bases and 7 bases, there was a span of 11 bases. Germline V gene data show CDR1 as SEHNR and CDR2 as FQNEAQ (reference sequence). CDR3 DNA sequence: TGTGCCAGCAGCCCCTCTTCGGGTGGCTACACCTTC. Protein: CASSPSSGGYTF.

Comment on this clone: The sample contains more than one DNA sequence encoding this CDR3. The chain couples TRBV6-5 to TRBJ1-2, with 11 bases identical to TRBD1. Germline lookup yields CDR1 MNHEY and CDR2 SVGAGI. This CDR3 is built from 14 residues. With 6 bases clipped from V and 7 bases from J, the junction kept 7 bases outside the gene matches. CDR3 amino acids: CASSRDRGFGGYTF. Here the CDR3 DNA reads TGTGCCAGCAGCCGGGACAGGGGGTTTGGTGGCTACACCTTC.

V is TRBV6-1 and J is TRBJ2-1, with D perhaps TRBD1 or TRBD2 (5 bases each). The V gene's germline CDR1 is MNHNS and CDR2 SASEGT. The length of the CDR3 is 21 residues. V gave up 2 bases and J gave up 0 bases, with 26 bases separating them. CDR3 DNA: TGTGCCAGCAGTGAACTCGTCGGGGCGATCCTTACGATCAGCTCCTACAATGAGCAGTTCTTC. Protein product: CASSELVGAILTISSYNEQFF.

The genes are TRBV7-2 and TRBJ1-1; D is possibly TRBD1 (6 bases). The CDR3 runs to 15 residues. CDR1 is SGHTA and CDR2 is FQGNSA in the germline V gene. V was pared by 2 bases and J by 5 bases, with 15 bases between. CDR3 region: CASSLRGGVGTEAFF. In nucleotides, the CDR3 is TGTGCCAGCAGCTTACGTGGGGGCGTTGGGACTGAAGCTTTCTTT.

This clone was picked up a small number of times. This sequence joins TRBV6-5 and TRBJ2-7; 7 bases map to TRBD1. The CDR3 covers 14 residues. Germline CDR1 is MNHEY and CDR2 is SVGAGI. V trimming: 5 bases; J trimming: 2 bases; junction bases outside the gene matches: 6. In DNA, the CDR3 is TGTGCCAGCAGTCGCCGGGACAGACCCTACGAGCAGTACTTC. Protein product: CASSRRDRPYEQYF.

The chain has TRBV18 and TRBJ2-2; TRBD2 might be the D (5 bases). The CDR3 spans 15 residues. Between the trimmed V and J ends, which lost 3 bases and 4 bases, there was a span of 12 bases. The germline V gene encodes CDR1 KGHSH and CDR2 LQKENI. CDR3 nucleotide sequence: TGTGCCAGCTCACCTCTTGGAGGTCGCACCGGGGAGCTGTTTTTT. Translated: CASSPLGGRTGELFF.

This sequence joins TRBV2 and TRBJ1-5, with D unclear. This CDR3 has 15 residues. V was trimmed by 1 base and J by 2 bases, leaving 9 bases between them. Germline CDR1 and CDR2: SNHLY and FYNNEI. CDR3 amino acids: CASSEVSLGNQPQHF. The CDR3 nucleotides are TGTGCCAGCAGTGAAGTTTCTCTGGGCAATCAGCCCCAGCATTTT.

This clone occurred a few times. The J gene is TRBJ1-1, the V gene TRBV7-9, with D possibly matching TRBD1 (5 bases). Germline V gives CDR1 SEHNR, CDR2 FQNEAQ (reference sequence). The CDR3 is 14 amino acids. V was pared by 1 base and J by 1 base, with 7 bases between. The CDR3 DNA reads as TGTGCCAGCAGCTTAGGGGGACCGAACACTGAAGCTTTCTTT. As protein: CASSLGGPNTEAFF.